These 29 T cell receptor beta chains were all obtained from the same sample, sequenced in a study of beta chain features in type 1 diabetes. What was sequenced were expressed TCRB transcripts, since all of the isolated RNA had been reverse transcribed. Method: immunoSEQ multiplex PCR; TCRdb's copy keeps in-frame clones and lacks some. This table has 900,000 or so clones, around a sixth appearing once. Specimen: naive CD4+ T cells from blood. The receptors come from a young woman in good health.

The rearrangement joins TRBV28 to TRBJ2-3, with a tentative D call TRBD2 (6 bases). Trimming took 4 bases from V and 11 from J, leaving 19 bases between them. Germline CDR1 and CDR2: MDHEN and SYDVKM. This CDR3 region has 14 residues. The CDR3 spells CASSSTSSVGMQYF. The CDR3 DNA follows: TGTGCCAGCAGTTCCACTAGCTCAGTTGGTATGCAGTATTTT. The full variable domain, with the rest looked up from reference TRBV28 and TRBJ2-3, is DVKVTQSSRYLVKRTGEKVFLECVQDMDHENMFWYRQDPGLGLRLIYFSYDVKMKEKGDIPEGYSVSREKKERFSLILESASTNQTSMYLCASSSTSSVGMQYFGPGTRLTVL.

There are a few counts of this clone. V usage is TRBV28 and J usage is TRBJ2-6; 9 nucleotides align to TRBD2. Germline V gene sequence: CDR1 MDHEN, CDR2 SYDVKM. V lost 2 bases, J lost 2 bases, and 4 bases stayed unmatched. The CDR3 loop spans 17 amino acids. For the CDR3, the DNA is TGTGCCAGCAGTTTAGTGTCTAGCGGGACTGGGGCCAACGTCCTGACTTTC. It specifies CASSLVSSGTGANVLTF. Supplemented by reference TRBV28 and TRBJ2-6, the full variable domain reads DVKVTQSSRYLVKRTGEKVFLECVQDMDHENMFWYRQDPGLGLRLIYFSYDVKMKEKGDIPEGYSVSREKKERFSLILESASTNQTSMYLCASSLVSSGTGANVLTFGAGSRLTVL.

V usage is TRBV2 and J usage is TRBJ1-1; no firm D call. This CDR3 has 14 residues. The germline V gene encodes CDR1 SNHLY and CDR2 FYNNEI. Deletions cut 1 base from V and 3 bases from J, with 9 bases between. The CDR3 DNA sequence: TGTGCCAGCAGTGAAGAGGGTTGGTACACTGAAGCTTTCTTT. This codes for CASSEEGWYTEAFF.

V gene TRBV2 combines with J gene TRBJ1-1, with D hard to call. Germline CDR1 SNHLY, CDR2 FYNNEI. V lost 6 bases, J lost 6 bases, and 11 bases lay in between. The CDR3 runs to 12 residues. CDR3 region: CASRVRIPEAFF. CDR3 nucleotides: TGTGCCAGCAGGGTTAGGATCCCTGAAGCTTTCTTT. Looking up the rest from reference TRBV2 and TRBJ1-1 gives the full variable domain: EPEVTQTPSHQVTQMGQEVILRCVPISNHLYFYWYRQILGQKVEFLVSFYNNEISEKSEIFDDQFSVERPDGSNFTLKIRSTKLEDSAMYFCASRVRIPEAFFGQGTRLTVV.

The chain has TRBV6-1 and TRBJ2-1; perhaps D is TRBD1 or TRBD2 (6 bases each). The germline V gene encodes CDR1 MNHNS and CDR2 SASEGT. V was cut by 10 bases and J by 5 bases, with 21 bases left in between. This CDR3 contains 15 residues. In DNA, the CDR3 is TGTGCCATTAGGGGGGCGGGATCGGGCGACAATGAGCAGTTCTTC. It encodes CAIRGAGSGDNEQFF.

As concerns this clone: With a much larger clone just one base away, this may be a read error. This sample also contains other DNA sequences that code for the same CDR3. The V and J genes are TRBV11-2 and TRBJ2-7; no clear D. This CDR3 has 12 amino acids. Trimming shortened V by 5 bases and J by 3 bases, and 8 bases separated the two germline ends. The germline gives CDR1 SGHAT, CDR2 FQNNGV. The DNA for the CDR3 is TGTGCCAGCAGCCCCCAAGGCTACGAGCAGTACTTC. Protein: CASSPQGYEQYF.

The chain couples TRBV25-1 to TRBJ1-1; a weak D match, TRBD1 (5 bases). Germline CDR1 reads MGHDK; CDR2 reads SYGVNS. Deletions cut 0 bases from V and 1 base from J, with 9 bases between. The CDR3 is 15 residues long. Written as DNA, the CDR3 is TGTGCCAGCAGTGAATATGGGGCTGCGAACACTGAAGCTTTCTTT. It yields the protein CASSEYGAANTEAFF.

This clone has a handful of counts. The J gene is TRBJ2-3, the V gene TRBV29-1; tentatively, D is TRBD1 (6 bases). This CDR3 contains 11 residues. With 8 bases removed from V and 3 bases from J, the gap between germline ends came to 9 bases. Germline CDR1 SQVTM, CDR2 ANQGSEA. CDR3 in amino acids: CSTTGTDTQYF. Written as DNA, the CDR3 is TGCAGCACCACAGGGACAGATACGCAGTATTTT.

The chain links TRBV28 to TRBJ2-5; D is perhaps TRBD1 (6 bases). This CDR3 is built from 16 residues. Germline CDR1 MDHEN, CDR2 SYDVKM. V was cut by 3 bases and J by 3 bases, with 17 bases left in between. The CDR3 DNA is TGTGCCAGCAGTTTCCTTGCCCGCAGGGGAGAAGAGACCCAGTACTTC. It encodes CASSFLARRGEETQYF.

The chain links TRBV7-9 to TRBJ1-1; no firm D call. This CDR3 region has 15 residues. Trimming removed 1 base from V and 6 bases from J, with 15 bases in between. Germline assignment: CDR1 SEHNR and CDR2 FQNEAQ (reference sequence). For the CDR3, the DNA is TGTGCCAGCAGCTTAGTGATGGGATTCTACTCTGAAGCTTTCTTT. Translating gives CASSLVMGFYSEAFF.

This chain connects TRBV28 to TRBJ2-7, with 9 bases aligning to TRBD2. Germline V gene sequence: CDR1 MDHEN, CDR2 SYDVKM. After removal of 2 bases from V and 0 bases from J, the junction contained 2 bases not matched to a gene. This CDR3 is built from 15 residues. The chain's CDR3 is CASSLPSGDSYEQYF. The CDR3 nucleotides read TGTGCCAGCAGTTTACCTAGCGGGGACTCCTACGAGCAGTACTTC.

The chain links TRBV13 to TRBJ2-1; D ambiguous. The ends were cut back, 3 bases at V and 6 bases at J, with 15 bases in the middle. The germline V gene encodes CDR1 PRHDT and CDR2 FYEKMQ (reference sequence). This CDR3 has 15 amino acids. CDR3 sequence reads: CASSLAIAVGNEQFF. CDR3 nucleotides: TGTGCCAGCAGCTTGGCCATTGCAGTGGGCAATGAGCAGTTCTTC.

This clone turned up a few times. The genes are TRBV27 and TRBJ2-7, with 10 bases matching TRBD2. CDR1 and CDR2 (germline): MNHEY, SMNVEV (reference sequence). The V segment lost 9 bases and the J segment 4 bases; nucleotides outside the gene matches: 9. The CDR3 loop spans 14 amino acids. The CDR3 DNA reads as TGTGCCAGTCGCTTAGCGGGAGGTGCTTACGAGCAGTACTTC. Translation: CASRLAGGAYEQYF.

Only a few counts were recorded for this clone. The chain links TRBV10-2 to TRBJ2-1; tentatively, D is TRBD1 or TRBD2 (5 bases each). This CDR3 region has 18 residues. The ends were cut back, 0 bases at V and 8 bases at J, with 23 bases in the middle. In germline, CDR1 is WSHSY, CDR2 SAAADI. For the CDR3, the DNA is TGCGCCAGCAGTGAGTCGAGAGGGGCAGTGGGTGGTAGGCATGAGCAGTTCTTC. Amino acids: CASSESRGAVGGRHEQFF.

The chain carries TRBV5-6 and TRBJ2-5; TRBD1 agrees at 7 bases. The J segment lost 2 bases and the V segment lost 4 bases, leaving 5 bases of the junction unmatched. This CDR3 has 14 residues. Germline CDR1 and CDR2: SGHDT and YYEEEE. The CDR3 region is CASSRTGIQETQYF. CDR3 bases: TGTGCCAGCAGCCGGACAGGAATTCAAGAGACCCAGTACTTC. The full variable domain, with the rest looked up from reference TRBV5-6 and TRBJ2-5, is DAGVTQSPTHLIKTRGQQVTLRCSPKSGHDTVSWYQQALGQGPQFIFQYYEEEERQRGNFPDRFSGHQFPNYSSELNVNALLLGDSALYLCASSRTGIQETQYFGPGTRLLVL.

The gene calls are TRBV7-8 and TRBJ2-1; D is uncertain. The germline gives CDR1 SGHVS, CDR2 FQNEAQ. This CDR3 comprises 15 residues. V lost 2 bases and J lost 0, with 8 bases in between. As DNA, the CDR3 is TGTGCCAGCAGCTTAACTATCTTCTCCTACAATGAGCAGTTCTTC. Encoded protein: CASSLTIFSYNEQFF.

This clone was seen a few times. The chain is built from TRBV6-5 and TRBJ2-5; D not resolved. CDR3 size: 14 residues. The ends were cut back, 4 bases at V and 7 bases at J, with 16 bases in the middle. In germline, CDR1 is MNHEY, CDR2 SVGAGI. DNA of the CDR3: TGTGCCAGCAGTTTGGGATTTGGCCAAAGGACCCAGTACTTC. Protein product: CASSLGFGQRTQYF.

This clone occurred once. V and J are TRBV6-1 and TRBJ2-7; TRBD2 aligns across 8 bases. V dropped 4 bases and J dropped 0; count of bases not matched to a gene: 5. Germline values: CDR1 MNHNS, CDR2 SASEGT. This CDR3 is built from 15 residues. Here the CDR3 DNA reads TGTGCCAGCAGTGGGCCGGGACTAGTCTCCTACGAGCAGTACTTC. Translating gives CASSGPGLVSYEQYF.

The chain is built from TRBV19 and TRBJ1-5; D ambiguous. The ends were cut back, 7 bases at V and 0 bases at J, with 10 bases in the middle. This CDR3 is 14 amino acids long. Germline CDR1 reads LNHDA; CDR2 reads SQIVND (reference sequence). Written as DNA, the CDR3 is TGTGCCAGTACCCGAACTTATAGCAATCAGCCCCAGCATTTT. Residues: CASTRTYSNQPQHF.

The chain couples TRBV18 to TRBJ1-1, with D possibly TRBD1 on 5 matching bases. Germline CDR1 is KGHSH and CDR2 is LQKENI. This CDR3 spans 18 amino acids. V was cut by 4 bases and J by 0 bases, with 21 bases left in between. The CDR3 region is CASSLTGLPNQMNTEAFF. CDR3 DNA sequence: TGTGCCAGCTCACTGACGGGACTCCCGAACCAGATGAACACTGAAGCTTTCTTT.

The gene calls are TRBV6-9 and TRBJ2-1; the match to TRBD2 covers 10 bases. Losses at the gene ends were 0 bases for V and 7 bases for J; bases not matched to a gene: 9. The CDR3 has 17 residues. CDR1 is MNHGY and CDR2 is SVAAGI in the germline V gene. Written as DNA, the CDR3 is TGTGCCAGCAGTTATTCGATGGCTAGCGGGAGTTTAAATGAGCAGTTCTTC. The encoded protein is CASSYSMASGSLNEQFF.

The chain couples TRBV19 to TRBJ1-2, with TRBD1 matching over 7 bases. The germline CDR1 and CDR2 sequences are LNHDA and SQIVND (reference sequence). CDR3 length: 13 amino acids. With V trimmed by 5 bases and J by 4 bases, 4 bases remained unmatched. This chain's CDR3 is CASSSDRTYGYTF. In DNA form, the CDR3 reads TGTGCCAGTAGTTCGGACAGGACCTATGGCTACACCTTC. Variable domain in full (rest from reference TRBV19 and TRBJ1-2): DGGITQSPKYLFRKEGQNVTLSCEQNLNHDAMYWYRQDPGQGLRLIYYSQIVNDFQKGDIAEGYSVSREKKESFPLTVTSAQKNPTAFYLCASSSDRTYGYTFGSGTRLTVV.

In its sample, this clone was seen a few times. V is TRBV20-1 and J is TRBJ1-2; D may be TRBD1 (6 bases). V lost 6 bases and J 3 bases, leaving 8 bases between the germline ends. CDR1 is DFQATT and CDR2 is SNEGSKA in the germline V gene (reference sequence). This CDR3 contains 11 residues. CDR3 in DNA: TGCAGTGCCCCAGGGGACTATGGCTACACCTTC. Protein: CSAPGDYGYTF.

J is TRBJ1-1 and V is TRBV5-4, with D possibly TRBD1 on 6 matching bases. CDR1 and CDR2 (germline): SGHNT, YYREEE (reference sequence). The CDR3 is 13 residues long. Deletions cut 0 bases from V and 8 bases from J, with 11 bases between. CDR3 in amino acids: CASSLGGPREAFF. The CDR3 region has the DNA TGTGCCAGCAGCTTGGGGGGGCCGAGGGAAGCTTTCTTT.

This chain uses TRBV4-3 with TRBJ1-2, with unresolved D. This CDR3 comprises 13 residues. Between the trimmed V and J ends, which lost 2 bases and 7 bases, there was a span of 11 bases. CDR1 and CDR2 (germline): LGHNA, YSLEER. The CDR3 DNA sequence: TGCGCCAGCAGCCAATTACGGGGTTCTGGCTACACCTTC. As protein: CASSQLRGSGYTF.

Points on this clone: Other DNA sequences in the sample encode the same CDR3. V is TRBV5-6 and J is TRBJ2-7; no clear D gene. The V gene lost 0 bases and the J gene lost 3 bases, with 1 base spanning the gap. The CDR3 covers 11 residues. The V gene's germline CDR1 is SGHDT and CDR2 YYEEEE. Here the CDR3 reads CASSLGYEQYF. CDR3 bases: TGTGCCAGCAGCTTGGGCTACGAGCAGTACTTC.

V is TRBV28 and J is TRBJ2-1; 9 bases line up with TRBD2. From germline, CDR1 is MDHEN and CDR2 SYDVKM. Trimming removed 1 base from V and 0 bases from J; junction bases left unmatched: 4. This CDR3 is 17 amino acids long. The CDR3 spells CASSLLREGSSYNEQFF. For the CDR3, the DNA is TGTGCCAGCAGTTTATTGCGGGAGGGGAGCTCCTACAATGAGCAGTTCTTC.

The genes are TRBV2 and TRBJ1-2, with D perhaps TRBD1 (5 bases). V was shortened by 6 bases and J by 8 bases, with 16 bases between the two germline ends. The CDR3 length is 13 residues. Germline V CDR1 and CDR2: SNHLY, FYNNEI. CDR3 coding DNA: TGTGCCAGCAGGGAGACAGCCGCGGGCGGCTACACCTTC. Its translation: CASRETAAGGYTF. Full variable domain (missing parts from reference TRBV2 and TRBJ1-2): EPEVTQTPSHQVTQMGQEVILRCVPISNHLYFYWYRQILGQKVEFLVSFYNNEISEKSEIFDDQFSVERPDGSNFTLKIRSTKLEDSAMYFCASRETAAGGYTFGSGTRLTVV.

This clone came up a few times. The V call is TRBV5-1, the J call TRBJ2-3, with 12 bases fitting TRBD1. This CDR3 has 13 residues. The V segment lost 10 bases and the J segment 4 bases; nucleotides outside the gene matches: 4. Germline V lookup: CDR1 SGHRS, CDR2 YFSETQ. CDR3 loop: CASGTGGSDTQYF. CDR3 sequence (DNA): TGCGCCTCCGGGACAGGGGGCTCAGATACGCAGTATTTT.